Listed below are T cell receptor beta chains from one sample, sequenced in a study of Tregs in tolerant kidney transplant recipients. These receptors have no identified antigens. The method was immunoSEQ multiplex PCR; TCRdb's version includes in-frame clones alone and lacks a portion of them. The sample lists some 15,000 clones; about half were seen once. The source material was CD4+ T cells from blood cultured with allogeneic cells, sampled before the transplant. Every receptor here comes from a human patient who received a combined kidney and bone marrow transplant. Each CDR3 is given with its conserved first and last residue. A D gene is named only where the DNA matches it firmly. A clone size is listed for some rows: how often the clone was seen (once, few, many), or a class if it is expanded.

J gene | D gene | clone size | V gene | CDR3 DNA | CDR3 protein
TRBJ2-6 | TRBD1 | . | TRBV29-1 | TGCAGCGTTATAGGGACAGCTGGGGCCAACGTCCTGACTTTC | CSVIGTAGANVLTF
TRBJ2-6 | . | few | TRBV19 | TGTGCCAGTAGTACTGGGCCCTCTGGGGCCAACGTCCTGACTTTC | CASSTGPSGANVLTF
TRBJ1-1 | TRBD1 | . | TRBV18 | TGTGCCAGCTCACCTCTAAGACAGGGGGCGAACACTGAAGCTTTCTTT | CASSPLRQGANTEAFF
TRBJ1-5 | . | . | TRBV2 | TGTGCCAGCAGTCGGGATATCTATCAGCCCCAGCATTTT | CASSRDIYQPQHF
TRBJ2-7 | . | few | TRBV9 | TGTGCCAGCAGCGTAGGAGCGGGACAGGCTTTTTACGAGCAGTACTTC | CASSVGAGQAFYEQYF
TRBJ2-7 | TRBD1 | . | TRBV11-1 | TGTGCCAGCAGCTTAGGGGGACAGCGAGAGCAGTACTTC | CASSLGGQREQYF
TRBJ2-1 | . | . | TRBV5-1 | TGCGCCAGCAGCCCCCGGGTGGGCTACAATGAGCAGTTCTTC | CASSPRVGYNEQFF
TRBJ2-7 | TRBD1 | . | TRBV7-8 | TGTGCCAGCAGCTTAGGGACAGGTTCGAGCTCCTACGAGCAGTACTTC | CASSLGTGSSSYEQYF
TRBJ1-1 | . | . | TRBV14 | TGTGCCAGCAGCCTTCGCAGGGCTGGAACTGAAGCTTTCTTT | CASSLRRAGTEAFF
TRBJ1-2 | TRBD1 | few | TRBV7-2 | TGTGCCAGCAGCTCGGACAGGGTCGTAGGCTACACCTTC | CASSSDRVVGYTF
TRBJ1-5 | TRBD1 | . | TRBV19 | TGTGCCAGTAGTCCGGGACAGGGGGCTGATCAGCCCCAGCATTTT | CASSPGQGADQPQHF
TRBJ2-1 | TRBD1 | . | TRBV18 | TGTGCCAGCTCACCACCGAGGGGGCTTCACGGTAATGAGCAGTTCTTC | CASSPPRGLHGNEQFF
TRBJ2-7 | . | . | TRBV4-2 | TGTGCCAGCAGCCCCGCGGGACAGATAAGCTCCTACGAGCAGTACTTC | CASSPAGQISSYEQYF
TRBJ1-3 | TRBD1 | once | TRBV6-5 | TGTGCCAGCAGTCATAGGGGGCCCGGAAACACCATATATTTT | CASSHRGPGNTIYF
TRBJ2-3 | . | . | TRBV5-4 | TGTGCCAGCAGCTTAGGGGGTGTAGGCACAGATACGCAGTATTTT | CASSLGGVGTDTQYF
TRBJ2-6 | . | once | TRBV10-1 | TGCGCCAGCAAGGTCGACTGCTCTGGGGCCAACGTCCTGACTTTC | CASKVDCSGANVLTF
TRBJ2-1 | . | large | TRBV7-3 | TGTGCCAGCAGCCCTAACTCGGGAGAACGGCAGTTCTTC | CASSPNSGERQFF
TRBJ2-5 | . | . | TRBV5-1 | TGCGCCAGCAGCTTGGCGGCGACTTCCCAAGAGACCCAGTACTTC | CASSLAATSQETQYF
TRBJ2-7 | TRBD1 | . | TRBV4-2 | TGTGCCAGCAGCCAACCCGGGACAGGGAATTACGAGCAGTACTTC | CASSQPGTGNYEQYF
TRBJ2-3 | . | . | TRBV7-2 | TGTGCCAGCAGCTTAACGTGGCGGGGCACAGATACGCAGTATTTT | CASSLTWRGTDTQYF
TRBJ2-7 | . | medium-sized | TRBV7-9 | TGTGCCAGCAGCTTAAGTCCCGGCGAGCAGTACTTC | CASSLSPGEQYF
TRBJ1-1 | TRBD1 | . | TRBV7-9 | TGTGCCAGCAGCGAACAGGGGGCGACTGAAGCTTTCTTT | CASSEQGATEAFF
TRBJ1-6 | . | . | TRBV6-6 | TGTGCCAGCAGTTACTTGGCAGGGGACTATAATTCCCCCCTCCACTTT | CASSYLAGDYNSPLHF
TRBJ1-5 | . | . | TRBV28 | TGTGCCAGCAGTTTAAGGGGACAGCCCCAGCATTTT | CASSLRGQPQHF
TRBJ2-1 | . | few | TRBV7-3 | TGTGCCAGCAGCCCCCCTGGCCACAATGAGCAGTTCTTC | CASSPPGHNEQFF
TRBJ1-5 | TRBD1 | few | TRBV2 | TGTGCCAGCAGCCCGACAGGGTATAGCAATCAGCCCCAGCATTTT | CASSPTGYSNQPQHF
TRBJ1-1 | . | . | TRBV6-5 | TGTGCCAGCAGGAGACAGGTGGAAGCTTTCTTT | CASRRQVEAFF